A single sample is the source of the 11 T cell receptor beta chains below, sequenced in a study of shared clonotypes between healthy human individuals. Clones were sequenced by immunoSEQ multiplex PCR, and TCRdb holds only the in-frame ones, with some missing. Of more than 850,000 clones listed, more than 75% were seen once; the top ten hold approximately 0.52%. The specimen was memory CD4+ T cells from PBMCs. The subset is: CD45RA-negative fraction. These receptors all come from a man aged 18 to 29 in good health. Some clones in this sample may be carry-over from other donors' samples.

The chain combines TRBV18 with TRBJ1-5, with D unresolved. The CDR3 loop spans 16 amino acids. Germline assignment: CDR1 KGHSH and CDR2 LQKENI. Trimming cost V 0 bases and J 3 bases, with 12 bases left between them. The CDR3 protein is CASSPPNVRDNQPQHF. The DNA for the CDR3 is TGTGCCAGCTCACCACCAAACGTCAGAGACAATCAGCCCCAGCATTTT.

This clone came up once. The chain combines TRBV6-1 with TRBJ1-2; D remains ambiguous. CDR3 length: 15 residues. The germline gives CDR1 MNHNS, CDR2 SASEGT. Trimming left V 1 base short and J 1 base short, with 10 bases between. CDR3: CASSEVGGHNYGYTF. CDR3 in DNA: TGTGCCAGCAGTGAAGTAGGAGGGCATAACTATGGCTACACCTTC.

CDR3 DNA: TGCGCCAGCAGCCCGGACCCGACCTCAGATGAGACCCAGTACTTC. Its translation: CASSPDPTSDETQYF. V gene TRBV5-1 combines with J gene TRBJ2-5, with D uncertain. The CDR3 covers 15 residues. Germline-derived CDR1 and CDR2 are SGHRS and YFSETQ. V lost 4 bases and J lost 5, with 18 bases in between.

For this clone: Mismatch with germline at one junction end may stem from a read error. V usage is TRBV19 and J usage is TRBJ1-2; 8 bases line up with TRBD1. This CDR3 contains 13 residues. CDR1 and CDR2 from the germline V gene are LNHDA and SQIVND (reference sequence). CDR3 sequence: CLSRDRGSGGYTF. The CDR3 region has the DNA TGCCTTTCTCGAGACAGGGGAAGCGGGGGCTACACCTTC. Filled out from reference TRBV19 and TRBJ1-2, the complete variable domain reads DGGITQSPKYLFRKEGQNVTLSCEQNLNHDAMYWYRQDPGQGLRLIYYSQIVNDFQKGDIAEGYSVSREKKESFPLTVTSAQKNPTAFYLCLSRDRGSGGYTFGSGTRLTVV.

This clone was found once. The V and J genes are TRBV6-5 and TRBJ2-7, with 7 bases that match TRBD1. CDR1 is MNHEY, CDR2 SVGAGI, per germline. V lost 2 bases, J lost 2 bases, and 6 bases stayed unmatched. This CDR3 region has 15 residues. The DNA of the CDR3 is TGTGCCAGCAGTTACGGTGGGACAGCTACCTACGAGCAGTACTTC. Translating gives CASSYGGTATYEQYF.

To note about this clone: The sample holds other DNA sequences that translate to the same CDR3. The chain uses TRBV11-3 and TRBJ2-7; D is undetermined. V was clipped by 4 bases and J by 0 bases, with 10 bases between them. Germline V gives CDR1 SGHNT, CDR2 YENEEA. This CDR3 contains 14 residues. CDR3 DNA: TGTGCCAGCAGCTCCGACGGAAGCTCCTACGAGCAGTACTTC. It is translated as CASSSDGSSYEQYF.

The V call is TRBV30, the J call TRBJ1-1, with a tentative D call TRBD1 (6 bases). This CDR3 has 13 amino acids. Trimming cost V 1 base and J 6 bases, with 12 bases left between them. CDR1 GTSNPN and CDR2 SVGIG come from the germline V gene (reference sequence). Written as DNA, the CDR3 is TGTGCCTGGAGTGCTACAGGGATAGCTGAAGCTTTCTTT. This translates into CAWSATGIAEAFF.

This clone has a handful of counts. The chain is built from TRBV5-1 and TRBJ1-2; D call uncertain. The length of the CDR3 is 14 residues. V lost 1 base and J 2 bases, leaving 9 bases between the germline ends. The germline V gene has CDR1 SGHRS and CDR2 YFSETQ. CDR3 residues: CASSLRQFNYGYTF. DNA of the CDR3: TGCGCCAGCAGCTTGAGGCAGTTCAACTATGGCTACACCTTC. The variable domain in full, with the rest retrieved from reference TRBV5-1 and TRBJ1-2, is KAGVTQTPRYLIKTRGQQVTLSCSPISGHRSVSWYQQTPGQGLQFLFEYFSETQRNKGNFPGRFSGRQFSNSRSEMNVSTLELGDSALYLCASSLRQFNYGYTFGSGTRLTVV.

This chain links TRBV10-3 with TRBJ1-2, with 8 bases that match TRBD1. The trim removed 2 bases at V and 4 bases at J, leaving 6 bases unmatched. Germline V gives CDR1 ENHRY, CDR2 SYGVKD. The CDR3 has 15 residues. The CDR3 region has the DNA TGTGCCATCAGTGAGGGACAGGGAAGGGCCTATGGCTACACCTTC. As protein: CAISEGQGRAYGYTF.

The V gene is TRBV11-1, the J gene TRBJ2-4, with TRBD2 as a possible D gene (5 bases). Trimming took off 0 bases at V and 9 bases at J, with 9 bases between the two ends. Germline V gene data show CDR1 as SGHAT and CDR2 as FQDESV (reference sequence). CDR3 length: 13 amino acids. The CDR3 nucleotides read TGTGCCAGCAGCTTAGCCATAGAGGGCATTCAGTACTTC. This translates into CASSLAIEGIQYF.

This clone was observed a single time. A far larger clone is one nucleotide away, so this likely arose from a read error. This chain links TRBV2 with TRBJ2-2; the D call may be TRBD1 or TRBD2 (5 bases each). There are 15 residues in the CDR3. Germline V lookup: CDR1 SNHLY, CDR2 FYNNEI. Trimming cost V 7 bases and J 2 bases, with 14 bases left between them. The CDR3 DNA follows: TGTGCCAGCATGAGGGGCAGCTCAAACACCGGGGAGCTGTTTTTT. Translated: CASMRGSSNTGELFF.